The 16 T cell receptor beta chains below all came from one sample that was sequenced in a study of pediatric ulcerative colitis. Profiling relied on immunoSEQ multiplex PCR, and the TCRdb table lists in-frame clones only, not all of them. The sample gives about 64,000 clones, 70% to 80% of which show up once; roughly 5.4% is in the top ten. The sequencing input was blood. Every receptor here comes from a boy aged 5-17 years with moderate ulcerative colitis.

CDR3: CASSIGTGSSNQPQHF. In DNA form, the CDR3 reads TGTGCCAGTAGTATTGGGACAGGGAGTAGCAATCAGCCCCAGCATTTT. The gene calls are TRBV19 and TRBJ1-5; 9 nucleotides align to TRBD1. CDR3 length: 16 amino acids. J was trimmed by 0 bases and V by 3 bases; bases with no gene match: 3. Germline CDR1 reads LNHDA; CDR2 reads SQIVND (reference sequence).

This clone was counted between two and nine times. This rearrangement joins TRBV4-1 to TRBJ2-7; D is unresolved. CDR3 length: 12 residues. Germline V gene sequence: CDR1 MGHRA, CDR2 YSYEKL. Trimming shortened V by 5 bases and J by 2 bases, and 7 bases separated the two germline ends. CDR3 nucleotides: TGCGCCAGCAGCTCAGGAGCCTACGAGCAGTACTTC. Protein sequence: CASSSGAYEQYF.

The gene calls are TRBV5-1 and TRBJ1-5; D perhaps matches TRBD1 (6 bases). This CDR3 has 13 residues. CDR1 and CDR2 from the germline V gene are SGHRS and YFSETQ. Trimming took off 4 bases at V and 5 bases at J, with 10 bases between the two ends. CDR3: CASSPEGDQPQHF. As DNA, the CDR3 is TGCGCCAGCAGCCCTGAGGGGGATCAGCCCCAGCATTTT. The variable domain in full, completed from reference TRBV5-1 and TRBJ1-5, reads KAGVTQTPRYLIKTRGQQVTLSCSPISGHRSVSWYQQTPGQGLQFLFEYFSETQRNKGNFPGRFSGRQFSNSRSEMNVSTLELGDSALYLCASSPEGDQPQHFGDGTRLSIL.

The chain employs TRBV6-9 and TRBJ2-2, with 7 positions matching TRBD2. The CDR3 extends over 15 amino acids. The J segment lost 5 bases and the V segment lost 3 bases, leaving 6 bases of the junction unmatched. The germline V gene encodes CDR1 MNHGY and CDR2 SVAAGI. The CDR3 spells CASSYLREVTGELFF. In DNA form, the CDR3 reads TGTGCCAGCAGTTACCTCCGGGAGGTGACCGGGGAGCTGTTTTTT.

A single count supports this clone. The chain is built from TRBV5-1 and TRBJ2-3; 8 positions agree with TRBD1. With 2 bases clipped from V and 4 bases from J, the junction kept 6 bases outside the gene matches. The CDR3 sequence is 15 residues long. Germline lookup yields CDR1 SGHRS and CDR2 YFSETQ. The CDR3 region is CASSFQTGDADTQYF. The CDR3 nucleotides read TGCGCCAGCAGCTTTCAGACAGGGGATGCAGATACGCAGTATTTT.

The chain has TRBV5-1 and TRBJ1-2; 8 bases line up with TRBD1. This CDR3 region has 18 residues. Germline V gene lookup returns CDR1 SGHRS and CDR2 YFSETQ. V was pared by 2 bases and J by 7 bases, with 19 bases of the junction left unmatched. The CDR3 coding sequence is TGCGCCAGCAGCTTTAGGACGTCCTCCGGACAGGGATTGGGTGGCTACACCTTC. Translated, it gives CASSFRTSSGQGLGGYTF.

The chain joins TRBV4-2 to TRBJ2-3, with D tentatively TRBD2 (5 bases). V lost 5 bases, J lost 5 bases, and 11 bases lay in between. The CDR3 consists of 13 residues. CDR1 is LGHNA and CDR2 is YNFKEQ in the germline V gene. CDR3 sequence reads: CASSASRGDTQYF. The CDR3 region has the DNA TGTGCCAGCAGCGCCAGTCGGGGAGATACGCAGTATTTT.

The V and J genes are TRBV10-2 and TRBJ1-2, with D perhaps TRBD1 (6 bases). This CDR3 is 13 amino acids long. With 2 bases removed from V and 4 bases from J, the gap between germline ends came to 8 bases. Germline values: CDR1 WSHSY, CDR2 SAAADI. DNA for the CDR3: TGCGCCAGCAGTGAGACAGGGTCCTATGGCTACACCTTC. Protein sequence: CASSETGSYGYTF.

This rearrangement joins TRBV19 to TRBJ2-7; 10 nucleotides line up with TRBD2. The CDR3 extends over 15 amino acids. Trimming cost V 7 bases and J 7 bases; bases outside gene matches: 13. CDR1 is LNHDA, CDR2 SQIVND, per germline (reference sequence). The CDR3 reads CASNHTTSGNMEQYF. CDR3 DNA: TGTGCCAGTAACCATACCACTAGCGGGAACATGGAGCAGTACTTC.

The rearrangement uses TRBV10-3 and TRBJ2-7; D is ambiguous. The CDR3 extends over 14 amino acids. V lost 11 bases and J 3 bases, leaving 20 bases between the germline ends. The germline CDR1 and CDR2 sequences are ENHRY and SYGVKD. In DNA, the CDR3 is TGTGCCTCATCCGACGGATGGCCCCGCTACGAGCAGTACTTC. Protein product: CASSDGWPRYEQYF.

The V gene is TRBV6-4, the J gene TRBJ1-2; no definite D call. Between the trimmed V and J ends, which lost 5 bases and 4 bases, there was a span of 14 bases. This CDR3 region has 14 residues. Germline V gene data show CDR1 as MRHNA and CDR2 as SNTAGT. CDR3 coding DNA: TGTGCCAGCAGTTTCGACCAAACCGGCTATGGCTACACCTTC. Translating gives CASSFDQTGYGYTF.

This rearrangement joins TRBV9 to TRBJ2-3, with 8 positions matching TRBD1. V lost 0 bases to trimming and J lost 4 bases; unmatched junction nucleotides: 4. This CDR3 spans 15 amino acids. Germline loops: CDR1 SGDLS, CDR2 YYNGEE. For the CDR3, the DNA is TGTGCCAGCAGCGTAGCTCCGGGACAGGCAGATACGCAGTATTTT. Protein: CASSVAPGQADTQYF.

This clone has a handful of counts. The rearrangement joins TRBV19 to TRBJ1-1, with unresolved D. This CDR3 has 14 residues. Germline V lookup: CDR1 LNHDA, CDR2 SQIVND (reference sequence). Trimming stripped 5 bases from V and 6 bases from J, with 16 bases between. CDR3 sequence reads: CASSRPPGLSEAFF. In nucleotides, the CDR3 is TGTGCCAGTAGTCGACCCCCCGGATTGTCTGAAGCTTTCTTT.

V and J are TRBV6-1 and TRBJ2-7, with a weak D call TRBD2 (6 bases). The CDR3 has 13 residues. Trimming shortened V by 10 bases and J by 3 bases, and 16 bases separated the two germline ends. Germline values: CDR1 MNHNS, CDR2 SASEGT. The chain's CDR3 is CATSLAFDYEQYF. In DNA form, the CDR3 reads TGTGCCACCTCTCTAGCGTTCGACTACGAGCAGTACTTC.

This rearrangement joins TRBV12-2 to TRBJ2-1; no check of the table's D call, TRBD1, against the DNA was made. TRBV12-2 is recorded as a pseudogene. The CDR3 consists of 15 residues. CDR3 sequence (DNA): TGTGCAAGTCGCCATCGACAGGGTCTCTACAATGAGCAGTTCTTC. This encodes CASRHRQGLYNEQFF.

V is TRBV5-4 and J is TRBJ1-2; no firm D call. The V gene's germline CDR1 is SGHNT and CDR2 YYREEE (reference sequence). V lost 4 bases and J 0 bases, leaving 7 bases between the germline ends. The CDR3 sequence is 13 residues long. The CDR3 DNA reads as TGTGCCAGCAGCGTAGGAGCTAACTATGGCTACACCTTC. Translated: CASSVGANYGYTF.